This T cell receptor (beta chain) was captured in a study of T cell responses to AZD1222 COVID-19 vaccine. Germline lookup yields CDR1 SEHNR and CDR2 FQNEAQ (reference sequence). There are 14 residues in the CDR3. V was pared by 7 bases and J by 6 bases, with 15 bases between. The protocol was immunoSEQ multiplex PCR, while the TCRdb copy is restricted to in-frame clones and leaves out a portion. Of roughly 130,000 clones listed, around nine tenths are singletons. This clone was counted once. What it binds is not known. Study-level points and caveats: Baseline seropositivity characterized only six AZD1222 recipients.

The study pooled second doses at about 4 or about 12 weeks. Sequencing used peripheral blood, obtained 28 days after the second AZD1222 dose. The gene calls are TRBV7-9 and TRBJ2-2; D might be TRBD2 (6 bases). This clonotype was sampled from an adult who received the AZD1222 COVID-19 vaccine. CDR3 in amino acids: CASTSPPGAGELFF. CDR3 in DNA: TGTGCCAGCACCTCCCCCCCGGGGGCCGGGGAGCTGTTTTTT.